This passage covers 12 T cell receptor beta chains from one sample sequenced in a study of T cells after posttransplantation cyclophosphamide. Profiled with immunoSEQ multiplex PCR; TCRdb holds only in-frame clones, not every one. This set yields over 20,000 clones and no singletons; the top ten hold over 1.3%. The sample was PBMCs. All receptors derive from a man in his forties or fifties in good health, CMV-negative, and a related stem cell transplant donor.

This clone has ten or more counts. The chain joins TRBV5-1 to TRBJ1-2, with 7 bases lining up with TRBD1. The length of the CDR3 is 15 residues. V lost 4 bases to trimming and J lost 2 bases; unmatched junction nucleotides: 8. From germline, CDR1 is SGHRS and CDR2 YFSETQ. CDR3 nucleotide sequence: TGCGCCAGCAGCGGCCCGACAGGGACGAACTATGGCTACACCTTC. As protein: CASSGPTGTNYGYTF. Based on the CDR3 plus reference TRBV5-1 and TRBJ1-2, the full variable domain is KAGVTQTPRYLIKTRGQQVTLSCSPISGHRSVSWYQQTPGQGLQFLFEYFSETQRNKGNFPGRFSGRQFSNSRSEMNVSTLELGDSALYLCASSGPTGTNYGYTFGSGTRLTVV.

This clone has at least ten counts. This chain joins TRBV18 and TRBJ1-4, with 7 bases fitting TRBD1. The J segment lost 5 bases and the V segment lost 3 bases, leaving 9 bases of the junction unmatched. In germline, CDR1 is KGHSH, CDR2 LQKENI. This CDR3 region has 16 residues. The CDR3 reads CASSPFDGTENEKLFF. As DNA, the CDR3 is TGTGCCAGCTCACCCTTTGACGGGACAGAGAATGAAAAACTGTTTTTT.

In its sample, this clone was seen a few times. The chain links TRBV5-1 to TRBJ2-3, with TRBD2 matching over 13 bases. Losses at the gene ends were 3 bases for V and 6 bases for J; bases not matched to a gene: 7. CDR1 SGHRS and CDR2 YFSETQ come from the germline V gene. The CDR3 contains 16 residues. In nucleotides, the CDR3 is TGCGCCAGCAGCTCGCAACTAGCGGGGGGGCCGGATACGCAGTATTTT. This gives the protein CASSSQLAGGPDTQYF.

This clone was recorded many times. V and J are TRBV7-7 and TRBJ2-5, with a possible D match to TRBD1 (5 bases). Per germline, CDR1 SSHAT and CDR2 FNYEAQ (reference sequence). Trimming removed 5 bases from V and 5 bases from J, with 12 bases in between. This CDR3 comprises 13 residues. CDR3 nucleotides: TGTGCCAGCAGCAACCCAGGGTTTGAGACCCAGTACTTC. The encoded protein is CASSNPGFETQYF.

In its sample, this clone was seen many times. The chain employs TRBV4-1 and TRBJ2-1, with D maybe TRBD2 (6 bases). Trimming left V 4 bases short and J 8 bases short, with 18 bases between. Germline V lookup: CDR1 MGHRA, CDR2 YSYEKL. The CDR3 has 15 amino acids. In nucleotides, the CDR3 is TGCGCCAGCAGCCCCCTTGGGGGGAGAGAAGATGAGCAGTTCTTC. It is translated as CASSPLGGREDEQFF.

This clone was seen at least ten times. CDR3 amino acids: CASSPFETAAEAFF. CDR3 nucleotide sequence: TGTGCCAGCTCACCATTTGAGACAGCCGCTGAAGCTTTCTTT. The V gene is TRBV18, the J gene TRBJ1-1; D possibly corresponds to TRBD1 (5 bases). The CDR3 consists of 14 residues. V was clipped by 2 bases and J by 6 bases, with 13 bases between them. From germline, CDR1 is KGHSH and CDR2 LQKENI.

This clone was picked up many times. This chain connects TRBV6-1 to TRBJ2-1; 7 bases are a match to TRBD2. Germline assignment: CDR1 MNHNS and CDR2 SASEGT. This CDR3 comprises 14 residues. The junction had 4 bases not matched to a gene; V was cut back by 5 bases and J by 3 bases. The CDR3 DNA follows: TGTGCCAGCAGTCTGGCGGGAGTCTACAATGAGCAGTTCTTC. The encoded protein is CASSLAGVYNEQFF.

This clone was picked up many times. The V and J genes are TRBV28 and TRBJ2-5; 8 bases map to TRBD2. The CDR3 length is 17 residues. Germline V lookup: CDR1 MDHEN, CDR2 SYDVKM. V was pared by 2 bases and J by 4 bases, with 12 bases of the junction left unmatched. The CDR3 region is CASSLRQQAGDRETQYF. Here the CDR3 DNA reads TGTGCCAGCAGTTTAAGGCAGCAAGCGGGAGATCGAGAGACCCAGTACTTC. Combining the CDR3 with reference TRBV28 and TRBJ2-5 gives the whole variable domain DVKVTQSSRYLVKRTGEKVFLECVQDMDHENMFWYRQDPGLGLRLIYFSYDVKMKEKGDIPEGYSVSREKKERFSLILESASTNQTSMYLCASSLRQQAGDRETQYFGPGTRLLVL.

The sample holds many counts of this clone. The chain has TRBV10-3 and TRBJ1-6; D is uncertain. The V and J ends lost 3 bases and 5 bases respectively, with 5 bases between them. The germline gives CDR1 ENHRY, CDR2 SYGVKD. The CDR3 has 13 residues. DNA of the CDR3: TGTGCCATCAGTGACCAGAATAATTCACCCCTCCACTTT. Translated: CAISDQNNSPLHF.

This clone came up many times. This sequence joins TRBV5-1 and TRBJ2-1; D is possibly TRBD2 (6 bases). Trimming pared 4 bases from V and 9 bases from J, leaving 17 bases between. The germline gives CDR1 SGHRS, CDR2 YFSETQ. This CDR3 is 14 amino acids long. CDR3 in amino acids: CASSKSTSLGEQFF. The CDR3 DNA sequence: TGCGCCAGCAGCAAGTCAACTAGCTTGGGTGAGCAGTTCTTC.

Ten or more counts support this clone. The V call is TRBV19, the J call TRBJ1-5; D unresolved. Trimming stripped 4 bases from V and 2 bases from J, with 12 bases between. CDR3 size: 15 residues. Germline CDR1 is LNHDA and CDR2 is SQIVND (reference sequence). The CDR3 DNA follows: TGTGCCAGTAGTAGATTCAGTATCGGCAATCAGCCCCAGCATTTT. Translation gives CASSRFSIGNQPQHF.

This clone was seen many times. V is TRBV11-2 and J is TRBJ2-1; perhaps TRBD2 as D (5 bases). The V and J ends lost 0 bases and 7 bases respectively, with 13 bases between them. This CDR3 is 15 amino acids long. The germline V gene has CDR1 SGHAT and CDR2 FQNNGV. In DNA form, the CDR3 reads TGTGCCAGCAGCTTAGATCGCCTAGCAGCAAATGAGCAGTTCTTC. Protein sequence: CASSLDRLAANEQFF.